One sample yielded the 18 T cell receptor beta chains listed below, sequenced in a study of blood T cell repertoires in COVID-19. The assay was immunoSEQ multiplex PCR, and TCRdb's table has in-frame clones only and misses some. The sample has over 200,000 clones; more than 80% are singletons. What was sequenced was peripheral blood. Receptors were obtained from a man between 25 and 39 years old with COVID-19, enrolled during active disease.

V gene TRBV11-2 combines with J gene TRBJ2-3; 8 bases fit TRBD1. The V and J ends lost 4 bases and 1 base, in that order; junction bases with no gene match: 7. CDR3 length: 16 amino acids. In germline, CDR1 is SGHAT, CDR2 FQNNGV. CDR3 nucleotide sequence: TGTGCCAGCAGCTACCCCAGGGGGCTAGGCACAGATACGCAGTATTTT. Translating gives CASSYPRGLGTDTQYF.

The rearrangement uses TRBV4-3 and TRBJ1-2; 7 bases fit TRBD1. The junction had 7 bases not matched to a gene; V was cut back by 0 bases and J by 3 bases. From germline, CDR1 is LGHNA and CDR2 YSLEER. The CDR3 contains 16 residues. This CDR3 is CASSQDESDRHYGYTF. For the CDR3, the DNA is TGCGCCAGCAGCCAAGATGAGTCGGACAGGCACTATGGCTACACCTTC.

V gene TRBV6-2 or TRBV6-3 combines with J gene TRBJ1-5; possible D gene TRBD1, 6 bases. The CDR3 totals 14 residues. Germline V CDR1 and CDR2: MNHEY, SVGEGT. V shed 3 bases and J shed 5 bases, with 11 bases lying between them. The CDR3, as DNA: TGTGCCAGCAGTTATTACGGACAGCATCAGCCCCAGCATTTT. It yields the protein CASSYYGQHQPQHF.

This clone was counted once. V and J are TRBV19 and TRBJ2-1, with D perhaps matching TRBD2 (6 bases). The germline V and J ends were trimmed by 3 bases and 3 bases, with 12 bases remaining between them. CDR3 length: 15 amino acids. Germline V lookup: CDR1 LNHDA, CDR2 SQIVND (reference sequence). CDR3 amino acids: CASSIRREIYNEQFF. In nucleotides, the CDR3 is TGTGCCAGTAGTATCCGGAGGGAAATCTACAATGAGCAGTTCTTC.

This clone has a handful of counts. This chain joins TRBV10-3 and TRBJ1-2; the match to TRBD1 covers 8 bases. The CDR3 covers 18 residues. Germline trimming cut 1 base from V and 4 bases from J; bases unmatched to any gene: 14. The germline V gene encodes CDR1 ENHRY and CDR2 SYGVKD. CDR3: CAISEFPQGYTGGYGYTF. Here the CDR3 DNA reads TGTGCCATCAGTGAGTTTCCACAGGGGTATACAGGGGGCTATGGCTACACCTTC.

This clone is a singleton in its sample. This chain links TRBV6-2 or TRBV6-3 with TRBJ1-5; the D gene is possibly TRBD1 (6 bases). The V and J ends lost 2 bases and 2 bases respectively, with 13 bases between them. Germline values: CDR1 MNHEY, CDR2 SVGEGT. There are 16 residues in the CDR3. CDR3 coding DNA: TGTGCCAGCAGTTACCCAGGGGTACTAGGCAATCAGCCCCAGCATTTT. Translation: CASSYPGVLGNQPQHF.

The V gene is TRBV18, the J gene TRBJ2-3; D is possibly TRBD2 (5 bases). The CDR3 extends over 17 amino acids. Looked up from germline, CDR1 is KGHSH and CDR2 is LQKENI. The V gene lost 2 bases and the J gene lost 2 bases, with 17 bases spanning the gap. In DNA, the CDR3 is TGTGCCAGCTCACCAATCATCGGGGAGACACTCACAGATACGCAGTATTTT. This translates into CASSPIIGETLTDTQYF.

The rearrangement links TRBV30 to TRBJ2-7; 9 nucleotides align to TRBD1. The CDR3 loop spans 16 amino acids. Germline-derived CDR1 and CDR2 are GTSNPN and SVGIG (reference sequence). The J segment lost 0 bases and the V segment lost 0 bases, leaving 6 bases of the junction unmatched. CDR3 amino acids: CAWSVHRTGVSYEQYF. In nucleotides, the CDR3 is TGTGCCTGGAGTGTACATCGGACAGGGGTCTCCTACGAGCAGTACTTC.

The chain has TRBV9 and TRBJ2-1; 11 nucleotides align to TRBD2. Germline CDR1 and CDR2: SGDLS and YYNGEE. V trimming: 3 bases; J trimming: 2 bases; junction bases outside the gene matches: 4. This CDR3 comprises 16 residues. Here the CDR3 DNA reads TGTGCCAGCAGCGAAGAACTAGCGGGGGCCTACAATGAGCAGTTCTTC. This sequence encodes CASSEELAGAYNEQFF.

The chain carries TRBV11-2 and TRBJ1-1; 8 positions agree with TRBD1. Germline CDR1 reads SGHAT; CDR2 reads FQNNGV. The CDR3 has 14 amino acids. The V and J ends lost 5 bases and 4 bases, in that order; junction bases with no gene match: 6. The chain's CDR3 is CASSKDRGPTEAFF. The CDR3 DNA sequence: TGTGCCAGCAGCAAAGACAGGGGTCCCACTGAAGCTTTCTTT.

DNA of the CDR3: TGTGCCAGCATCATACTTGGTCACAGGGAAGCTTTCTTT. Its protein is CASIILGHREAFF. This chain links TRBV6-5 with TRBJ1-1; tentatively, D is TRBD1 (5 bases). Germline CDR1 MNHEY, CDR2 SVGAGI. Trimming shortened V by 7 bases and J by 8 bases, and 17 bases separated the two germline ends. The length of the CDR3 is 13 residues.

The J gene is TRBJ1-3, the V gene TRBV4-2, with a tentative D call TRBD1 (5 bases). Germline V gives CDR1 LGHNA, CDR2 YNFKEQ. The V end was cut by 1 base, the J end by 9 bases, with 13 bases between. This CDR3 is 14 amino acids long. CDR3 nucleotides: TGTGCCAGCAGCCAAGGGGGGGACGGCAGCACCATATATTTT. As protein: CASSQGGDGSTIYF.

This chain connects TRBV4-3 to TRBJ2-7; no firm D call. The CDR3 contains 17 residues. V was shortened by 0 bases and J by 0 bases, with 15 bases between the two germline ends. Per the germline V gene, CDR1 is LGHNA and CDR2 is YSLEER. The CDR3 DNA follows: TGCGCCAGCAGCCAAGATGAATTGGAGCATAGCTCCTACGAGCAGTACTTC. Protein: CASSQDELEHSSYEQYF.

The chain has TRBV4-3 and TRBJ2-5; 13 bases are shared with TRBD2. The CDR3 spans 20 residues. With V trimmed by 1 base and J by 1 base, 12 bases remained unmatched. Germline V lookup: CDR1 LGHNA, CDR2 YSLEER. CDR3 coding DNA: TGCGCCAGCAGCCAAGGGCGTGTAGTAGGACTAGCGGGGGTCCAAGAGACCCAGTACTTC. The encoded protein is CASSQGRVVGLAGVQETQYF.

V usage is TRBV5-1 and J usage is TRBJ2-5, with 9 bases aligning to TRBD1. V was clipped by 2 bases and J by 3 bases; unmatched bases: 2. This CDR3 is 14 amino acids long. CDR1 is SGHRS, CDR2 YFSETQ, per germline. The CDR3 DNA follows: TGCGCCAGCAGCTTCGGGACAGGGAAAGAGACCCAGTACTTC. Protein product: CASSFGTGKETQYF.

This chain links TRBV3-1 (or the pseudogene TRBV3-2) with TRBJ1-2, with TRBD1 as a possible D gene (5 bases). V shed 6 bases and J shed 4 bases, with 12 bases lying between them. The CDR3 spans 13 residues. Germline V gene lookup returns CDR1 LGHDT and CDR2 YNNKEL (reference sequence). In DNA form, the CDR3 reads TGTGCCAGCAGGCTGGAGGGGAGCTATGGCTACACCTTC. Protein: CASRLEGSYGYTF.

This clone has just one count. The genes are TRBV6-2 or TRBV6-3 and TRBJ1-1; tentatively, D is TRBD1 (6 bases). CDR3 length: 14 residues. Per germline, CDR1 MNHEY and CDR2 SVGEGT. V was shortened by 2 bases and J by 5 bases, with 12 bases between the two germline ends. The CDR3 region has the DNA TGTGCCAGCAGTTACGGCGGGGGCTGGACTGAAGCTTTCTTT. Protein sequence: CASSYGGGWTEAFF.

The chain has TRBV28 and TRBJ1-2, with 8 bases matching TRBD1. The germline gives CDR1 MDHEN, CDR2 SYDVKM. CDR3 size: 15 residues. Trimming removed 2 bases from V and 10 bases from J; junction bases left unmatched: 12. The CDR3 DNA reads TGTGCCAGCAGTTTAGGAGTCAGGGGGCGTGAGGACTACACCTTC. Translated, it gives CASSLGVRGREDYTF.